This T cell receptor beta chain comes out of a study of shared clonotypes between healthy human individuals. The assay was run at deep level. Genomic DNA per cell subset filled all wells of several immunoSEQ plates. In the authors' workflow: From ImmunoSEQ came sequences covering only the junction and carrying no quality scores, so filtering differed. Measured with immunoSEQ multiplex PCR; TCRdb has only the in-frame clones, and not every one. V, J and clone size reflect that table, while D and trimming were determined from the DNA. This repertoire shows 550,000 to 600,000 clones, nearly 98% found once; its top ten account for approximately 0.3%. As for this clone: What it binds is unknown.

Naive CD8 cells were CD45RO-negative, positively selected for CCR7, excluding terminally differentiated effector memory CD45RA+ cells. Study-wide results and caveats: Sampling covered nothing but blood. Tissue TCR repertoires likely differ from those found in blood.

Trimming cost V 7 bases and J 1 base; bases outside gene matches: 5. The CDR3 runs 14 residues. Germline V CDR1 and CDR2: SQVTM, ANQGSEA. The sequencing sample was made of naive CD8+ T cells sorted from blood. The receptor was derived from a man aged 25-45 years in good health. The chain recombines TRBV29-1 with TRBJ2-3; TRBD2 agrees at 10 bases. The CDR3 DNA follows: TGCAGCGCCGGGACTAGCGAACGCACAGATACGCAGTATTTT. It encodes CSAGTSERTDTQYF.